This T cell receptor beta chain was recorded in a study of T cell clonotyping in hematopoietic cell transplantation. The CDR3 is made up of 13 amino acids. Trimming removed 5 bases from V and 5 bases from J, with 13 bases in between. Germline V gene data show CDR1 as SGHAT and CDR2 as FQDESV (reference sequence). This table comes from immunoSEQ multiplex PCR, and its TCRdb copy is limited to in-frame clones, with some not included. Among 13,000 or so clones listed, 80% to 95% were seen once. Study-level findings and limits: Recipient TCR diversity dropped after transplant; expanded clonotypes rose from day 30 to 180. Higher Inverse Simpson Index values in graft donor and pretransplant recipient predicted broader posttransplant TCR diversity.

As to this clone: Its matching antigen is unknown.

The source of this sequence is a female patient aged 50-59 years who had an allogeneic stem cell transplant from an unrelated donor, so the T cells may come from the graft donor. Some clones in this sample may be carry-over from other donors' samples. The sequencing used PBMCs, collected 100 days after allogeneic stem cell transplant. The J gene is TRBJ2-7, the V gene TRBV11-1; D gene unclear. Written as DNA, the CDR3 is TGTGCCAGCAGCCAGGTCCGGCAGAACGAGCAGTACTTC. As protein: CASSQVRQNEQYF.